The clone carrying this T cell receptor (beta chain) was recorded a few times. Its specificity is not known. The V end was cut by 1 base, the J end by 4 bases, with 13 bases between. Germline lookup yields CDR1 SGHDN and CDR2 FVKESK. The CDR3 is 15 amino acids. Sample time point: patch test 3, about 24 weeks after DPC sensitization. This sample's treatment: therapeutic diphenylcyclopropenone sensitization with weekly scalp DPC. Suited to DPC and affected by alopecia, the donors ranged from 18 to 70 years old. This record comes from a study of human T cells and chemical hapten exposure. On the study more broadly: After 6 days, upper back 0.01% DPC patch tests were scored.

TCRdb used MiXCR to reprocess the RACE reads, holding one entry per CDR3 protein. The data contain tens of thousands of distinct CDR3 sequences, approximately 10% of them singletons. General observations from the study: No alteration of TCRs above 1 in 1000 frequency was seen with DPC sensitization.

This rearrangement joins TRBV14 to TRBJ1-2; D is unresolved. Material: whole blood, obtained in connection with sensitization to the hapten diphenylcyclopropenone (DPC). This clonotype was sampled from a woman in her fifties or sixties with alopecia areata. Some clones in this sample may be carry-over from other donors' samples. CDR3 nucleotides: TGTGCCAGCAGCCAAGGCCTTTCCGCAAGCTATGGCTACACCTTC. Protein product: CASSQGLSASYGYTF.